The clone carrying this T cell receptor beta chain was detected a few times. Its antigen is not identified. Germline values: CDR1 MDHEN, CDR2 SYDVKM. The ends were cut back, 5 bases at V and 0 bases at J, with 8 bases in the middle. The length of the CDR3 is 13 residues. Until they underwent thyroid surgery, no patient had received any treatment. TCRdb reprocessed the PCR reads via MiXCR. Of about 38,000 clones listed, less than 50% are singletons. The source of the sample is a study of metastatic and nonmetastatic thyroid tumors. Looking at the study overall: Patients with malignant and benign thyroid disease provided blood and tumor or nodule tissue, whose repertoires were compared. Findings and caveats of the study: For both blood and tumor, malignant thyroid tumors reportedly showed significantly higher TCR beta diversity than benign nodules did.

The sample comprised tumor tissue. J is TRBJ2-7 and V is TRBV28, with a weak D call TRBD1 (6 bases). The receptor was derived from a male donor with papillary thyroid cancer or a benign thyroid nodule (not recorded which). Some clones in this sample may be carry-over from other donors' samples. CDR3 coding DNA: TGTGCCAGCAGTCCCAGGGGCTCCTACGAGCAGTACTTC. The encoded protein is CASSPRGSYEQYF.